This TCR beta chain derives from a study of blood T cell repertoires in COVID-19. At the level of the study: COVID-19 samples from acute and convalescent phases originated in the United States, Italy and Spain.

Looked up from germline, CDR1 is SGHAT and CDR2 is FQNNGV. Trimming shortened V by 0 bases and J by 6 bases, and 14 bases separated the two germline ends. The CDR3 has 15 residues. Produced via immunoSEQ multiplex PCR; TCRdb's table is partial and in-frame only. The table lists roughly 120,000 clones, 75% to 90% of them singletons, with roughly 2.4% in the top ten. The chain recombines TRBV11-2 with TRBJ1-1; D may be TRBD1 (5 bases). What was sequenced was peripheral blood. This receptor was obtained from a man younger than 40 with acute or convalescent COVID-19. The CDR3 sequence is CASSLEPAGGSEAFF. CDR3 in DNA: TGTGCCAGCAGCTTAGAGCCAGCGGGGGGTTCTGAAGCTTTCTTT.